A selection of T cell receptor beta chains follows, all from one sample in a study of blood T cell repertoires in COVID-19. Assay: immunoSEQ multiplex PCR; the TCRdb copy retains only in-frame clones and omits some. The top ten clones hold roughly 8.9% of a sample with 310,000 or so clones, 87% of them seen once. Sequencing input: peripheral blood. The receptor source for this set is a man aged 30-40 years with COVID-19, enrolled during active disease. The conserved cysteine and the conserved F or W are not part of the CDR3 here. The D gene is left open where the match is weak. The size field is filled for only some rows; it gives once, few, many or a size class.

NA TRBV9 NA ASSVGLPSRGGNTEAF
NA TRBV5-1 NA ASSSMTSQNEQF
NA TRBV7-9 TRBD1 ASSPTPGQGVVDTQY
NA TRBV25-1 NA ASSPAGTTDTQY
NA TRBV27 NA ASSLSSEPSYNSPLH
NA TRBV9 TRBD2 ASSAHSGRAGETQY
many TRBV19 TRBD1 ASTPTGGNSPLH
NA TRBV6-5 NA ASRGPLRQPQH
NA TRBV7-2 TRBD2 ASSLVAGESGEQF
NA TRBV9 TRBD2 ASSVFRSSLRYSGTDYEQY
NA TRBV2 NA ASGRDTYEQY
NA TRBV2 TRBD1 ASVLPWAGGGNEQF
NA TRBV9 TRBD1 ASSTRDRKNIQY
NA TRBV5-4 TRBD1 ASSLAGGQEKLF
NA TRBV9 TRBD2 ASSVDLAGDIYEQY
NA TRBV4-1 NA ASSQGRGTMNTEAF
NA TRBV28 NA ASSLSGTGNTIY
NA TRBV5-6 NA ASSETELANYGYT
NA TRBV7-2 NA ASSLVTVPTDTQY
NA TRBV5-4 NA ASSRDRGYGYT
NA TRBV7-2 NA ASSDRDTSYGNTIY
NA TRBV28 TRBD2 ASSHGRFIAGPYEQY
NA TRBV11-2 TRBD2 ASSLDPAGWAMAGNEPF
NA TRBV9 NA ASSVDAVRQVAGELF
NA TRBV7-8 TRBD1 ASSTRQGYEQY
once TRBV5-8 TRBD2 ASSEGDLRRGAYEQY
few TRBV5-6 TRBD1 ASSSLPGQVYEQY
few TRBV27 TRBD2 ASSLKFWGGLNEQY
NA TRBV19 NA ASSIRGGGITEAF
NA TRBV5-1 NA ASSLLGGAQDTEAF
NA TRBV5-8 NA ASSLARASTGNQPQH
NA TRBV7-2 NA ASSLMGLSYEQY
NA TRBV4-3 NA ASSQGQYSYT
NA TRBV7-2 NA ASSLGPGNEQF
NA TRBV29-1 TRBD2 SISLAGGIDTQY
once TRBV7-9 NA ASSLTGPTDTQY
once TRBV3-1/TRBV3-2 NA ASSQGSGRLNTGELF
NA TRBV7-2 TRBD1 ASTPGGYVGAGELF
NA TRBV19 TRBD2 ASSFLAGGSYNEQF
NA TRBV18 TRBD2 ASSPRGLAEQY
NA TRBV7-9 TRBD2 ASSLLRTSIRETQY
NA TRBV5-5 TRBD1 ASSLEGADEKLF
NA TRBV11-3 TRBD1 ASSLGGTAGANVLT
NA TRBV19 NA ASSGLSYEQY
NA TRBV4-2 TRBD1 ASSHGGLRDRDTEAF
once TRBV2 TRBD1 ASTIGTGREKLF
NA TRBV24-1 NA ATRRHRWRSGNTIY
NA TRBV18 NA ASSPPSQGNYGYT
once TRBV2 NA ASSEWSSYNEQF
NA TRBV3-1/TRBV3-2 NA ASSQSGGTEAF
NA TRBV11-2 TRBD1 ASSPRGTGVNTEAF
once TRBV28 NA ASSSGHEKLF
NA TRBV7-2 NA ASSLAHGTSYEQY